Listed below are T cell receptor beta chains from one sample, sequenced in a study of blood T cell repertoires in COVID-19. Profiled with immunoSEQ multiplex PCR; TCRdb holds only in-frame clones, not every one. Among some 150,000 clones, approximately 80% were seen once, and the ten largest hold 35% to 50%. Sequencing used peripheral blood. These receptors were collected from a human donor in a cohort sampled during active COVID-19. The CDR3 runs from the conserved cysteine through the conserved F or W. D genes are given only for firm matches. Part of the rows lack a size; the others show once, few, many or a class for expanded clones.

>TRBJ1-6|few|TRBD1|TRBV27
TGTGCCAGCGCAAACAGGGGTGATTCACCCCTCCACTTT
CASANRGDSPLHF
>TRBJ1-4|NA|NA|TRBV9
TGTGCCAGCAGCGTCGGTGCAGGGGATTTTGAAAAACTGTTTTTT
CASSVGAGDFEKLFF
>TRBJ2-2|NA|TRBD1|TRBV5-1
TGCGCCAGCAGCTTGGGACAGGGGTATCCCGGGGAGCTGTTTTTT
CASSLGQGYPGELFF
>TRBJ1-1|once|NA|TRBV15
TGTGCCACCAGCAGAGATCTAACGACTGAAGCTTTCTTT
CATSRDLTTEAFF
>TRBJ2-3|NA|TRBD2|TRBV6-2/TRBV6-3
TGTGCCAGCAGTTTCGGACTAGCAGGAGATACGCAGTATTTT
CASSFGLAGDTQYF
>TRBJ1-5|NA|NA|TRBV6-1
TGTGCCAGCAGTGAAGCCCCGGCGGGGGGTCAGCCCCAGCATTTT
CASSEAPAGGQPQHF
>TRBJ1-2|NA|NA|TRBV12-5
TGTGCTAGTGGCCAGGCCTCCGGGAGGGGCTACACCTTC
CASGQASGRGYTF
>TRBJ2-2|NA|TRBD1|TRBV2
TGTGCCAGCAGTGCCGGGACAGGCCGGCGGGACACCGGGGAGCTGTTTTTT
CASSAGTGRRDTGELFF
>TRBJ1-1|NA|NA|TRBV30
TGTGCCTGGAGTAGAAGCTTGAACACTGAAGCTTTCTTT
CAWSRSLNTEAFF
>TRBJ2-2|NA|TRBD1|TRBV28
TGTGCCAGCAGTTTATCCCAACAGGGGGTCGGCACCGGGGAGCTGTTTTTT
CASSLSQQGVGTGELFF
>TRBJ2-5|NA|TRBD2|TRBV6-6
TGTGCCAGCAGATCAACTAGCGGGGTAACAGAGACCCAGTACTTC
CASRSTSGVTETQYF
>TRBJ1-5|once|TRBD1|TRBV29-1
TGCAGCGTTGCCCAGGGGGGTCGCAATCAGCCCCAGCATTTT
CSVAQGGRNQPQHF
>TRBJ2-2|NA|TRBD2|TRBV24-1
TGTGCCACCAGTGACCCTACTAGCGGGAGGGCCGTCGGGGAGCTGTTTTTT
CATSDPTSGRAVGELFF
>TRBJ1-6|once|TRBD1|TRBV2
TGTGCCAGCAGTAACAGGGGTGGTAATTCACCCCTCCACTTT
CASSNRGGNSPLHF
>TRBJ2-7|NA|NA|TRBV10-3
TGTGCCATCAGTGGGGGCCCGTCCCACGAGCAGTACTTC
CAISGGPSHEQYF
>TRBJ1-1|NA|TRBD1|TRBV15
TGTGCCACCAGCAAACCGGGACAGGGGTTCACTGAAGCTTTCTTT
CATSKPGQGFTEAFF
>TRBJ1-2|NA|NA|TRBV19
TGTGCCAGTAGTATAGTGGTCGGGAGCTATGGCTACACCTTC
CASSIVVGSYGYTF
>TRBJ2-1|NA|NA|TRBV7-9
TGTGCCAGCAGCCTTGGTAGTTATAATGAGCAGTTCTTC
CASSLGSYNEQFF
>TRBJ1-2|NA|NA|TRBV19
TGTGCCAGTAGATCAGCAGGGCGGAATGGCTACACCTTC
CASRSAGRNGYTF
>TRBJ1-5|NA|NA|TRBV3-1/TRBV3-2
TGTGCCAGCAGCCAAGAATCAAGCGCCCAGCCCCAGCATTTT
CASSQESSAQPQHF
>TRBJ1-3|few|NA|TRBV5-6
TGTGCCAGCAGCTCCTGGGGGCTCCGTGGAAACACCATATATTTT
CASSSWGLRGNTIYF
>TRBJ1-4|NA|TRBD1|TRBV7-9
TGTGCCAGCAGCTCACCGGGACAGGGGTATGAAAAACTGTTTTTT
CASSSPGQGYEKLFF
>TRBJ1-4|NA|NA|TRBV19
TGTGCCAGTAGTATGAGAAGGGGGAGCAATGAAAAACTGTTTTTT
CASSMRRGSNEKLFF
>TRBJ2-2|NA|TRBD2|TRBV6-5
TGTGCCAGCAGGCAAAGCGGGAGACGGGAGCTGTTTTTT
CASRQSGRRELFF